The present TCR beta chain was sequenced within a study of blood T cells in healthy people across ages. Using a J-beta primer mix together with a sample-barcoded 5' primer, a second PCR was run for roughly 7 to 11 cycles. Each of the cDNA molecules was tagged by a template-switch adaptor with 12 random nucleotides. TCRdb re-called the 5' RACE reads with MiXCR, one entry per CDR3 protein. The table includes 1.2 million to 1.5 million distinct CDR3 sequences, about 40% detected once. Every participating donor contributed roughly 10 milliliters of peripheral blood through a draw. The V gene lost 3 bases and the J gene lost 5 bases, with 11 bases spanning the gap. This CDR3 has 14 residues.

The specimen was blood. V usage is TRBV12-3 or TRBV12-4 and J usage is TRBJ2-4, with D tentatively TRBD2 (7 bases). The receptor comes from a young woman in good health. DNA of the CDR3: TGTGCCAGCAGTTTTACGGGGGGCCAAAACATTCAGTACTTC. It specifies CASSFTGGQNIQYF.